The 25 T cell receptor beta chains presented below share a single source sample, sequenced in a study of shared clonotypes between healthy human individuals. Measured with immunoSEQ multiplex PCR; TCRdb has only the in-frame clones, and not every one. The table includes about 1,500,000 clones, around 97% detected once. The specimen was naive CD4+ T cells sorted from blood. Documented subset: CD45RA+ positively selected. The receptor set was obtained from a man aged 25-45 years in good health.

The rearrangement links TRBV27 to TRBJ2-1; D call uncertain. This CDR3 is built from 16 residues. Germline loops: CDR1 MNHEY, CDR2 SMNVEV (reference sequence). The V and J ends lost 5 bases and 9 bases respectively, with 23 bases between them. In DNA, the CDR3 is TGTGCCAGCAGTCACCCCCAGAGACTTTTGTCCAGTGAGCAGTTCTTC. This encodes CASSHPQRLLSSEQFF.

The V and J genes are TRBV28 and TRBJ2-4, with 8 positions matching TRBD1. Germline lookup yields CDR1 MDHEN and CDR2 SYDVKM. The V and J ends lost 10 bases and 2 bases, in that order; junction bases with no gene match: 10. CDR3 length equals 15 residues. CDR3 sequence (DNA): TGTGCCACCGGGGTGGACAGGGTACCCAAAAACATTCAGTACTTC. This translates into CATGVDRVPKNIQYF. The whole variable domain, filled in from reference TRBV28 and TRBJ2-4, reads DVKVTQSSRYLVKRTGEKVFLECVQDMDHENMFWYRQDPGLGLRLIYFSYDVKMKEKGDIPEGYSVSREKKERFSLILESASTNQTSMYLCATGVDRVPKNIQYFGAGTRLSVL.

This clone was counted a single time. V gene TRBV5-4 combines with J gene TRBJ2-3; 10 bases are shared with TRBD2. The V segment lost 4 bases and the J segment 5 bases; nucleotides outside the gene matches: 10. The CDR3 has 16 residues. The germline V gene has CDR1 SGHNT and CDR2 YYREEE (reference sequence). The CDR3 DNA follows: TGTGCCAGCAGCCCGGAAGCGGGAGGGGTAGGAGATACGCAGTATTTT. Amino acids: CASSPEAGGVGDTQYF.

V and J are TRBV27 and TRBJ1-2; 8 positions match TRBD1. CDR1 and CDR2 (germline): MNHEY, SMNVEV (reference sequence). The ends lost 4 bases at V and 8 bases at J; junction bases unmatched: 9. CDR3 length: 14 residues. As DNA, the CDR3 is TGTGCCAGCAGTTCAACCCGGACAGGGTTCGGCTACACCTTC. This encodes CASSSTRTGFGYTF.

The J gene is TRBJ1-4, the V gene TRBV4-3, with 9 bases aligning to TRBD1. Losses at the gene ends were 0 bases for V and 2 bases for J; bases not matched to a gene: 7. The CDR3 is made up of 18 amino acids. The germline V gene has CDR1 LGHNA and CDR2 YSLEER. The CDR3 coding sequence is TGCGCCAGCAGCCAAGACTTGGGACAGGGATCGACTAATGAAAAACTGTTTTTT. Protein sequence: CASSQDLGQGSTNEKLFF.

V gene TRBV27 combines with J gene TRBJ2-2, with 10 positions matching TRBD1. The CDR3 spans 16 residues. Germline assignment: CDR1 MNHEY and CDR2 SMNVEV (reference sequence). J gave up 4 bases and V 5 bases, and 7 bases lay outside the gene matches. CDR3 residues: CASSPRTGGFTGELFF. The CDR3 nucleotides read TGTGCCAGCAGTCCACGGACAGGGGGTTTCACCGGGGAGCTGTTTTTT.

This chain uses TRBV4-3 with TRBJ2-3; D remains unclear. Trimming pared 0 bases from V and 2 bases from J, leaving 6 bases between. Germline V CDR1 and CDR2: LGHNA, YSLEER. The CDR3 totals 14 residues. CDR3 sequence: CASSQDRATDTQYF. The CDR3 DNA reads TGCGCCAGCAGCCAAGATCGAGCCACAGATACGCAGTATTTT.

Comment on this clone: The sample carries other DNA sequences with the same CDR3. J is TRBJ2-5 and V is TRBV18; D is uncertain. The germline V gene has CDR1 KGHSH and CDR2 LQKENI. Trimming pared 3 bases from V and 3 bases from J, leaving 8 bases between. This CDR3 contains 13 residues. Here the CDR3 reads CASSPGPEETQYF. Written as DNA, the CDR3 is TGTGCCAGCTCACCCGGGCCCGAAGAGACCCAGTACTTC.

This clone occurred once. This sequence joins TRBV5-1 and TRBJ1-3, with D possibly matching TRBD1 (6 bases). CDR3 length equals 16 residues. With 1 base removed from V and 6 bases from J, the gap between germline ends came to 17 bases. CDR1 and CDR2 (germline): SGHRS, YFSETQ. The CDR3 DNA reads as TGCGCCAGCAGCTTGTTGCCTCAGACAGGAAAAAACACCATATATTTT. Residues: CASSLLPQTGKNTIYF.

The rearrangement uses TRBV5-1 and TRBJ2-1, with TRBD1 matching over 8 bases. CDR3 length equals 14 residues. V was clipped by 3 bases and J by 10 bases; unmatched bases: 9. Germline assignment: CDR1 SGHRS and CDR2 YFSETQ. CDR3 amino acids: CASSSDRGAQEQFF. The CDR3 region has the DNA TGCGCCAGCAGCTCTGACAGGGGCGCCCAGGAGCAGTTCTTC. The full variable domain, its missing parts supplied by reference TRBV5-1 and TRBJ2-1, is KAGVTQTPRYLIKTRGQQVTLSCSPISGHRSVSWYQQTPGQGLQFLFEYFSETQRNKGNFPGRFSGRQFSNSRSEMNVSTLELGDSALYLCASSSDRGAQEQFFGPGTRLTVL.

The chain uses TRBV6-1 and TRBJ2-7; D is unclear. Deletions cut 2 bases from V and 1 base from J, with 9 bases between. The germline gives CDR1 MNHNS, CDR2 SASEGT. The CDR3 is 14 amino acids. The CDR3 region has the DNA TGTGCCAGCAGTGAATCTACCGTTTCCTACGAGCAGTACTTC. It encodes CASSESTVSYEQYF.

J is TRBJ2-6 and V is TRBV6-5; D might be TRBD2 (6 bases). The germline V and J ends were trimmed by 3 bases and 6 bases, with 12 bases remaining between them. There are 15 residues in the CDR3. The V gene's germline CDR1 is MNHEY and CDR2 SVGAGI. The CDR3 nucleotides read TGTGCCAGCAGTTATGGGCGGGATCTGGCCAACGTCCTGACTTTC. Amino acids: CASSYGRDLANVLTF.

CDR3 nucleotide sequence: TGTGCCAGCAATGCCGCTGGCATCTACGAGCAGTACTTC. Its protein is CASNAAGIYEQYF. The chain carries TRBV28 and TRBJ2-7; D is unresolved. This CDR3 has 13 residues. Trimming removed 7 bases from V and 3 bases from J, with 13 bases in between. Per germline, CDR1 MDHEN and CDR2 SYDVKM.

V is TRBV5-1 and J is TRBJ2-1; D unresolved. Germline assignment: CDR1 SGHRS and CDR2 YFSETQ. The CDR3 length is 14 residues. V was clipped by 1 base and J by 8 bases, with 13 bases between them. CDR3 sequence reads: CASSLYLSVDEQFF. In nucleotides, the CDR3 is TGCGCCAGCAGCTTGTACCTAAGCGTGGATGAGCAGTTCTTC.

The chain is built from TRBV7-2 and TRBJ2-5, with D tentatively TRBD1 or TRBD2 (5 bases each). Germline V gene sequence: CDR1 SGHTA, CDR2 FQGNSA. The CDR3 contains 15 residues. V lost 5 bases to trimming and J lost 5 bases, with 18 bases between them. The CDR3 loop is CASSGSRGPGETQYF. The CDR3 region has the DNA TGTGCCAGCAGCGGAAGCCGGGGCCCCGGCGAGACCCAGTACTTC.

The V call is TRBV9, the J call TRBJ2-5, with 7 bases matching TRBD1. The CDR3 consists of 15 residues. Germline loops: CDR1 SGDLS, CDR2 YYNGEE. V trimming: 3 bases; J trimming: 4 bases; junction bases outside the gene matches: 9. In DNA, the CDR3 is TGTGCCAGCAGCGCTACAGGGGATGTGGGAGAGACCCAGTACTTC. This gives the protein CASSATGDVGETQYF.

This clone was seen once. The chain joins TRBV4-1 to TRBJ2-1, with D possibly matching TRBD2 (5 bases). The germline V gene encodes CDR1 MGHRA and CDR2 YSYEKL. CDR3 length equals 15 residues. With 0 bases removed from V and 3 bases from J, the gap between germline ends came to 9 bases. In DNA, the CDR3 is TGCGCCAGCAGCCAAGAGTGGGAGATCTACAATGAGCAGTTCTTC. Its translation: CASSQEWEIYNEQFF.

The table lists this clone with a count of one. J is TRBJ2-2 and V is TRBV4-3; D unclear. This CDR3 is built from 17 residues. The germline V gene has CDR1 LGHNA and CDR2 YSLEER. Trimming took 0 bases from V and 5 from J, leaving 16 bases between them. As DNA, the CDR3 is TGCGCCAGCAGCCAAGATTCAAGTCGGAGACTGACCGGGGAGCTGTTTTTT. It encodes CASSQDSSRRLTGELFF.

The chain recombines TRBV7-6 with TRBJ2-7; D is unresolved. Germline loops: CDR1 SGHVS, CDR2 FNYEAQ. V shed 5 bases and J shed 3 bases, with 11 bases lying between them. CDR3 length: 13 amino acids. This CDR3 reads CASSQIRGYEQYF. Written as DNA, the CDR3 is TGTGCCAGCAGCCAAATCCGTGGCTACGAGCAGTACTTC.

CDR3 loop: CASSQPRLAGGSLPDTDTQYF. In nucleotides, the CDR3 is TGTGCCAGCAGCCAACCCCGACTAGCGGGAGGGTCCCTACCCGACACAGATACGCAGTATTTT. The chain recombines TRBV4-2 with TRBJ2-3; 14 bases line up with TRBD2. Germline CDR1 LGHNA, CDR2 YNFKEQ. V lost 2 bases to trimming and J lost 2 bases; unmatched junction nucleotides: 15. This CDR3 has 21 amino acids.

The chain carries TRBV18 and TRBJ2-3; 9 bases map to TRBD2. The V and J ends lost 4 bases and 2 bases, in that order; junction bases with no gene match: 7. The length of the CDR3 is 16 residues. The germline CDR1 and CDR2 sequences are KGHSH and LQKENI. The CDR3 loop reads CASSLRLAAITDTQYF. As DNA, the CDR3 is TGTGCCAGCTCACTACGACTAGCGGCCATCACAGATACGCAGTATTTT.

V is TRBV18 and J is TRBJ1-2, with D maybe TRBD1 (6 bases). Trimming removed 2 bases at V and 2 bases at J, with 9 bases between. The CDR3 length is 14 residues. Germline V gene data show CDR1 as KGHSH and CDR2 as LQKENI. In DNA form, the CDR3 reads TGTGCCAGCTCACCAAGACAGGAGAACTATGGCTACACCTTC. As protein: CASSPRQENYGYTF.

Worth noting for this clone: Additional DNA sequences in this sample encode the identical CDR3. The chain links TRBV19 to TRBJ2-7; D is possibly TRBD2 (5 bases). The V end lost 1 base, the J end lost 3 bases, and 13 bases lay between the germline ends. The CDR3 is made up of 15 amino acids. The V gene's germline CDR1 is LNHDA and CDR2 SQIVND (reference sequence). CDR3 in DNA: TGTGCCAGTAGTATAGCCGGAGGTGGGTACTACGAGCAGTACTTC. Encoded protein: CASSIAGGGYYEQYF.

To note about this clone: The identical CDR3 is also encoded by other nucleotide sequences in the sample. This chain links TRBV5-1 with TRBJ2-5; D might be TRBD1 (5 bases). Trimming removed 0 bases at V and 5 bases at J, with 11 bases between. Germline V gene sequence: CDR1 SGHRS, CDR2 YFSETQ. This CDR3 contains 14 residues. DNA for the CDR3: TGCGCCAGCAGCTTGGCCGGTCAGGGTGAGACCCAGTACTTC. It yields the protein CASSLAGQGETQYF.

The V call is TRBV10-3, the J call TRBJ2-3; D assignment may be TRBD1 or TRBD2 (5 bases each). Germline CDR1 is ENHRY and CDR2 is SYGVKD. This CDR3 is 15 amino acids long. The ends were cut back, 0 bases at V and 4 bases at J, with 11 bases in the middle. The CDR3 protein is CAISESGALADTQYF. CDR3 DNA sequence: TGTGCCATCAGTGAGTCCGGGGCATTGGCAGATACGCAGTATTTT.